This TCR beta chain was sequenced for a study of T cell repertoires in aging, cancer and after chemotherapy. A mixed TRB-A/B primer pool amplified rearranged TRB by multiplex touch-down PCR. MiXCR, applied by TCRdb to the multiplex PCR reads, yields one record per CDR3 protein. The sample yields fewer than 2,000 distinct CDR3 sequences, approximately 23% seen once. Study observations and caveats: Untreated cancer patients had significantly lower blood TCR diversity than age-matched healthy donors.

Amplification of TCR beta used genomic DNA extracted from peripheral blood. This clonotype is medium-sized (0.01 to 0.1%). What it recognizes is unknown. The ends lost 4 bases at V and 7 bases at J; junction bases unmatched: 21. The length of the CDR3 is 18 residues. The germline gives CDR1 ENHRY, CDR2 SYGVKD. The sequencing input was blood. The chain employs TRBV10-3 and TRBJ2-7; 8 bases are a match to TRBD2. This receptor was taken from a human donor with a solid tumor. The CDR3 DNA reads TGTGCCATCAGTGTGGTCATGGCGGCTAGCGGGTCTCAAGGGGAGCAGTACTTC. This sequence encodes CAISVVMAASGSQGEQYF.